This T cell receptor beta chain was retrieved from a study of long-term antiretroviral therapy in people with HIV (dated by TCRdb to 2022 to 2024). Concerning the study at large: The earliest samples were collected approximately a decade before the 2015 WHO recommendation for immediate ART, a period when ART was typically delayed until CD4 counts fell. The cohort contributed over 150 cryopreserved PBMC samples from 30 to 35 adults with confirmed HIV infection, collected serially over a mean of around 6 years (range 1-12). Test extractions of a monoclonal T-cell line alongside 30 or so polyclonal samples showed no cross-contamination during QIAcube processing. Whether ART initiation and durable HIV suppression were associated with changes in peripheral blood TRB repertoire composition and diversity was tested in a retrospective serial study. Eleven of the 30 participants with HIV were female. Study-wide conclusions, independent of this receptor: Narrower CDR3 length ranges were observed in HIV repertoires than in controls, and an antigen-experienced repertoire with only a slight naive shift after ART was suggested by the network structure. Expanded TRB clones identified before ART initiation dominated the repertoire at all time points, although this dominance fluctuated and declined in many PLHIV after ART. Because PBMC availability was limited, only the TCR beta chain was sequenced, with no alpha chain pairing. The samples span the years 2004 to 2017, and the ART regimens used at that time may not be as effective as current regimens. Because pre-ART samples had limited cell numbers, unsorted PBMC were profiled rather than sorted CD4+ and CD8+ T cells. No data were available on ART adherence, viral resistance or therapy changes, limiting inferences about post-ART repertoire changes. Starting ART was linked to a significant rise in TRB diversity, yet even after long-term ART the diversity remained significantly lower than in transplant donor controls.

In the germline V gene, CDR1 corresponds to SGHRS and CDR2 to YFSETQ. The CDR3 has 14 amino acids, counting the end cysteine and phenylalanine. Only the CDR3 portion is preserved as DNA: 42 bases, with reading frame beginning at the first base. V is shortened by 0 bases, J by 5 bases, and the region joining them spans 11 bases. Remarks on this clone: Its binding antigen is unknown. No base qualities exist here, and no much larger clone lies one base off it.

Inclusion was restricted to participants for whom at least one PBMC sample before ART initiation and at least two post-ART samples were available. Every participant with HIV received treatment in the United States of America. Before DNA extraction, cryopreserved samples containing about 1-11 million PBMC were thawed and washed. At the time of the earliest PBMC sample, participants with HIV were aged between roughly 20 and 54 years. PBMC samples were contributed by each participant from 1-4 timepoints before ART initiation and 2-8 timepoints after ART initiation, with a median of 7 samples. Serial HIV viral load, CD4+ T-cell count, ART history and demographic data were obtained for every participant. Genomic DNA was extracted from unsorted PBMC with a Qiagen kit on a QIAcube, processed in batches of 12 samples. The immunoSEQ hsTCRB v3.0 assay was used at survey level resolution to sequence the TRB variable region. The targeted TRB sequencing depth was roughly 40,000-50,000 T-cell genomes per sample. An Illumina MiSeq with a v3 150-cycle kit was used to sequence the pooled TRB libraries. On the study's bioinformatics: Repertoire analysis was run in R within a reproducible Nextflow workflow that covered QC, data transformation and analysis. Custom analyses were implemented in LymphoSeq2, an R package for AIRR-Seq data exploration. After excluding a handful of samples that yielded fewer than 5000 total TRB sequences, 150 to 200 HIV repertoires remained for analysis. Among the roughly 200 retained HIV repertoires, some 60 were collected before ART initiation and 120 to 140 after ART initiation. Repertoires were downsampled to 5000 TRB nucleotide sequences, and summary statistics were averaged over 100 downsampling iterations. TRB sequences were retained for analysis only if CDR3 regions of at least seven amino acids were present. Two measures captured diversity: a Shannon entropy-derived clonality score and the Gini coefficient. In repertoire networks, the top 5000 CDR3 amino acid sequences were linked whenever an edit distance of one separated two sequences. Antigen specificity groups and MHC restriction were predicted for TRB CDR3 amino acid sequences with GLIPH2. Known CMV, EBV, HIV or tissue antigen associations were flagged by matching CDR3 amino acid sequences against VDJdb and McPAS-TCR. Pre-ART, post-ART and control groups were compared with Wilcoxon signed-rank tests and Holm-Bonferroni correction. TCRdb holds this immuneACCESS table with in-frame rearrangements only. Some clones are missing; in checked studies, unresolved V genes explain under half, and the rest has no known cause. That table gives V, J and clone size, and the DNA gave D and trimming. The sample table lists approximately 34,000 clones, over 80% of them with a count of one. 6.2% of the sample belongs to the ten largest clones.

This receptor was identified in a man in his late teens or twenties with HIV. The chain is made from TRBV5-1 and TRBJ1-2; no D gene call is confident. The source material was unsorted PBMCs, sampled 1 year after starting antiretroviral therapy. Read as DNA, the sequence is TGCGCCAGCAGCTTGGAACATGTCGGGTATGGCTACACCTTC. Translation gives CASSLEHVGYGYTF.